These 5 T cell receptor beta chains came from one sample sequenced in a study of OX40 agonist ivuxolimab in advanced cancers. TCRdb keeps only in-frame clones here, not all; method: immunoSEQ multiplex PCR. Among about 20,000 clones listed, just under 85% were seen once. This specimen was CD4+ or CD8+ T cells sorted from blood, taken in a trial of the OX40 agonist ivuxolimab. These receptors were collected from an adult with an advanced solid tumor such as melanoma, head and neck, liver or kidney cancer.

The chain joins TRBV14 to TRBJ2-1; TRBD2 matches 11 bases. This CDR3 is 16 amino acids long. Germline CDR1 SGHDN, CDR2 FVKESK. V trimming: 1 base; J trimming: 8 bases; junction bases outside the gene matches: 7. CDR3 DNA: TGTGCCAGCAGCCAAGTAGGTCTAGCGGGGGGCGATGAGCAGTTCTTC. Its translation is CASSQVGLAGGDEQFF.

The chain links TRBV7-9 to TRBJ1-4, with TRBD1 as a possible D gene (6 bases). Per germline, CDR1 SEHNR and CDR2 FQNEAQ (reference sequence). The CDR3 covers 15 residues. V lost 1 base, J lost 8 bases, and 14 bases lay in between. The CDR3 sequence: CASSLGSGGQEKLFF. The CDR3 DNA sequence: TGTGCCAGCAGCTTAGGTTCCGGGGGCCAGGAAAAACTGTTTTTT.

CDR3 nucleotides: TGCGCCAGCAGCCAAGATGGCGAGACCCTCGAGCAGTACTTC. Protein sequence: CASSQDGETLEQYF. The chain is built from TRBV4-1 and TRBJ2-7, with no clear D. The length of the CDR3 is 14 residues. V shed 0 bases and J shed 6 bases, with 12 bases lying between them. The V gene's germline CDR1 is MGHRA and CDR2 YSYEKL.

The chain uses TRBV6-1 and TRBJ2-7; 11 bases line up with TRBD1. CDR1 MNHNS and CDR2 SASEGT come from the germline V gene. This CDR3 comprises 14 residues. The ends lost 7 bases at V and 3 bases at J; junction bases unmatched: 5. The CDR3 region is CASTFGTGGYEQYF. CDR3 bases: TGTGCCAGCACCTTCGGGACAGGGGGCTACGAGCAGTACTTC.

The CDR3 sequence: CASSFLGTVGNTEAFF. In nucleotides, the CDR3 is TGTGCCAGCAGTTTTCTGGGGACAGTGGGGAACACTGAAGCTTTCTTT. The chain links TRBV28 to TRBJ1-1; 7 bases are a match to TRBD1. There are 16 residues in the CDR3. Germline loops: CDR1 MDHEN, CDR2 SYDVKM. J gave up 1 base and V 3 bases, and 8 bases lay outside the gene matches.